Below, 22 T cell receptor beta chains from the same sample are listed, as sequenced in a study of blood T cell repertoires in COVID-19. Sequenced by immunoSEQ multiplex PCR; TCRdb stores in-frame clones only, minus some. The repertoire includes around 210,000 clones, approximately 80% of them detected once, and 0.8% to 0.95% sits in the top ten. The sample was peripheral blood. All receptors come from a man aged 60 to 75 with COVID-19, enrolled during active disease.

V is TRBV7-2 and J is TRBJ2-2, with D possibly being TRBD2 (5 bases). This CDR3 comprises 16 residues. The germline V gene encodes CDR1 SGHTA and CDR2 FQGNSA. The germline V and J ends were trimmed by 2 bases and 5 bases, with 15 bases remaining between them. CDR3 amino acids: CASSLLVGDGTGELFF. CDR3 bases: TGTGCCAGCAGCTTACTCGTCGGGGATGGTACCGGGGAGCTGTTTTTT.

The rearrangement joins TRBV6-2 or TRBV6-3 to TRBJ1-2; possibly TRBD1 for D (5 bases). With 0 bases removed from V and 7 bases from J, the gap between germline ends came to 6 bases. Germline V gene sequence: CDR1 MNHEY, CDR2 SVGEGT. This CDR3 comprises 12 residues. CDR3 DNA: TGTGCCAGCAGTTACTCCAGGGCTGGCTACACCTTC. It codes for CASSYSRAGYTF.

The chain combines TRBV5-8 with TRBJ2-7; the D gene is possibly TRBD1 (6 bases). Trimming left V 4 bases short and J 3 bases short, with 8 bases between. CDR3 size: 12 residues. Germline-derived CDR1 and CDR2 are SGHTS and YDEGEE. The CDR3, as DNA: TGTGCCAGCAGCGTGACAGGCTACGAGCAGTACTTC. Protein product: CASSVTGYEQYF.

The chain links TRBV5-4 to TRBJ1-2; TRBD1 might be the D (5 bases). This CDR3 contains 15 residues. V shed 0 bases and J shed 0 bases, with 9 bases lying between them. Germline lookup yields CDR1 SGHNT and CDR2 YYREEE (reference sequence). The chain's CDR3 is CASSLEGSANYGYTF. The DNA of the CDR3 is TGTGCCAGCAGCTTGGAGGGGTCCGCTAACTATGGCTACACCTTC.

This clone came up once. The chain joins TRBV19 to TRBJ1-2; 9 nucleotides align to TRBD1. Trimming cost V 0 bases and J 3 bases; bases outside gene matches: 8. The CDR3 extends over 17 amino acids. The germline V gene encodes CDR1 LNHDA and CDR2 SQIVND (reference sequence). Written as DNA, the CDR3 is TGTGCCAGTAGTATAGATCATGGACAGGGGAACTACTATGGCTACACCTTC. Its translation: CASSIDHGQGNYYGYTF.

V usage is TRBV5-1 and J usage is TRBJ1-2; the match to TRBD1 covers 10 bases. The CDR3 runs to 13 residues. Per germline, CDR1 SGHRS and CDR2 YFSETQ. The V and J ends lost 5 bases and 5 bases, in that order; junction bases with no gene match: 3. The CDR3 sequence is CASSGQGEYGYTF. The CDR3 nucleotides read TGCGCCAGCAGTGGACAGGGGGAATATGGCTACACCTTC.

This rearrangement joins TRBV30 to TRBJ2-1; D remains ambiguous. V lost 3 bases and J 7 bases, leaving 10 bases between the germline ends. Germline CDR1 GTSNPN, CDR2 SVGIG (reference sequence). The CDR3 is 12 amino acids. The CDR3 here is CAWSAEANEQFF. The DNA for the CDR3 is TGTGCCTGGAGCGCCGAGGCGAATGAGCAGTTCTTC.

This clone was recorded at least ten times. The V call is TRBV11-2, the J call TRBJ1-1; D not certain. The CDR3 is 15 amino acids. Germline V gene lookup returns CDR1 SGHAT and CDR2 FQNNGV. Trimming pared 0 bases from V and 2 bases from J, leaving 10 bases between. CDR3 DNA: TGTGCCAGCAGCTTAGACCCATCAGGTAACACTGAAGCTTTCTTT. This gives the protein CASSLDPSGNTEAFF. Full variable domain (outside the CDR3, taken from reference TRBV11-2 and TRBJ1-1): EAGVAQSPRYKIIEKRQSVAFWCNPISGHATLYWYQQILGQGPKLLIQFQNNGVVDDSQLPKDRFSAERLKGVDSTLKIQPAKLEDSAVYLCASSLDPSGNTEAFFGQGTRLTVV.

The V gene is TRBV7-8, the J gene TRBJ2-1; D possibly corresponds to TRBD1 (6 bases). Germline assignment: CDR1 SGHVS and CDR2 FQNEAQ. Trimming left V 5 bases short and J 10 bases short, with 9 bases between. CDR3 size: 11 residues. CDR3 protein: CASSTDREQFF. The DNA for the CDR3 is TGTGCCAGCAGCACCGACAGGGAGCAGTTCTTC.

V and J are TRBV4-3 and TRBJ2-1; TRBD1 matches 7 bases. J was trimmed by 1 base and V by 0 bases; bases with no gene match: 0. This CDR3 comprises 15 residues. Germline CDR1 and CDR2: LGHNA and YSLEER. In DNA form, the CDR3 reads TGCGCCAGCAGCCAAGAACAGGGGTCCTACAATGAGCAGTTCTTC. It is translated as CASSQEQGSYNEQFF.

The chain combines TRBV19 with TRBJ2-4, with TRBD2 identical over 10 bases. Germline trimming cut 7 bases from V and 3 bases from J; bases unmatched to any gene: 9. This CDR3 region has 16 residues. The germline V gene encodes CDR1 LNHDA and CDR2 SQIVND (reference sequence). DNA of the CDR3: TGTGCCAGTACCTCGGATAGCGGGAGGTTCAAAAACATTCAGTACTTC. Encoded protein: CASTSDSGRFKNIQYF.

This clone was seen once. This sequence joins TRBV6-1 and TRBJ2-2; 9 nucleotides agree with TRBD1. The length of the CDR3 is 16 residues. The trim removed 4 bases at V and 3 bases at J, leaving 6 bases unmatched. From germline, CDR1 is MNHNS and CDR2 SASEGT. The CDR3: CASSAGTGRYTGELFF. CDR3 coding DNA: TGTGCCAGCAGTGCCGGGACAGGGAGGTACACCGGGGAGCTGTTTTTT.

The chain carries TRBV27 and TRBJ1-6; 12 positions match TRBD1. The CDR3 totals 15 residues. The germline CDR1 and CDR2 sequences are MNHEY and SMNVEV (reference sequence). Trimming at V came to 3 bases and at J to 7 bases, leaving 1 base not matched to a gene. CDR3 residues: CASSFGTGGNSPLHF. CDR3 nucleotides: TGTGCCAGCAGTTTCGGGACAGGGGGCAATTCACCCCTCCACTTT.

In its sample, this clone was seen once. This chain links TRBV10-1 with TRBJ2-5; 7 positions agree with TRBD1. Germline lookup yields CDR1 WNHNN and CDR2 SYGVQD (reference sequence). Losses at the gene ends were 3 bases for V and 5 bases for J; bases not matched to a gene: 3. CDR3 length equals 13 residues. CDR3 coding DNA: TGCGCCAGCAGTGACAGGGGGAGTGAGACCCAGTACTTC. This sequence encodes CASSDRGSETQYF.

V gene TRBV21-1 combines with J gene TRBJ2-6; the table's TRBD2 call for D was not verified on the DNA. TRBV21-1 is described as a pseudogene. The CDR3 is 18 amino acids. For the CDR3, the DNA is TGTGCCAGCAGTGGGGAGGGCACCTTCAACTCTGGGGCCAACGTCCTGACTTTC. Translated: CASSGEGTFNSGANVLTF.

This rearrangement joins TRBV11-3 to TRBJ2-1; D is perhaps TRBD1 (6 bases). Germline CDR1 reads SGHNT; CDR2 reads YENEEA. There are 11 residues in the CDR3. The ends were cut back, 8 bases at V and 10 bases at J, with 12 bases in the middle. CDR3 protein: CASSVGTEQFF. CDR3 nucleotides: TGTGCCAGCTCTGTGGGGACAGAGCAGTTCTTC.

This chain connects TRBV4-2 to TRBJ2-5; 10 positions agree with TRBD2. CDR3 length: 15 residues. Germline CDR1 is LGHNA and CDR2 is YNFKEQ. The J segment lost 1 base and the V segment lost 3 bases, leaving 2 bases of the junction unmatched. The CDR3 is CASSQGLAPQETQYF. In DNA, the CDR3 is TGTGCCAGCAGCCAGGGACTAGCGCCCCAAGAGACCCAGTACTTC.

A single count supports this clone. DNA for the CDR3: TGTGCCAGTGCGGCCGGACAGACAGTGGTCACAGATACGCAGTATTTT. Its translation is CASAAGQTVVTDTQYF. The chain carries TRBV6-6 and TRBJ2-3; tentatively, D is TRBD1 (6 bases). The ends were cut back, 9 bases at V and 2 bases at J, with 21 bases in the middle. Germline values: CDR1 MNHNY, CDR2 SVGAGI (reference sequence). The CDR3 contains 16 residues.

The rearrangement uses TRBV5-1 and TRBJ2-7; tentative D call: TRBD1 (5 bases). CDR1 is SGHRS, CDR2 YFSETQ, per germline. The CDR3 has 14 amino acids. V lost 4 bases, J lost 1 base, and 12 bases lay in between. CDR3 in amino acids: CASSISTVSYEQYF. Here the CDR3 DNA reads TGCGCCAGCAGCATATCGACAGTTTCCTACGAGCAGTACTTC.

This rearrangement joins TRBV2 to TRBJ1-4, with TRBD1 as a possible D gene (6 bases). The germline V and J ends were trimmed by 4 bases and 4 bases, with 10 bases remaining between them. The CDR3 sequence is 14 residues long. The germline V gene encodes CDR1 SNHLY and CDR2 FYNNEI. The DNA for the CDR3 is TGTGCCAGCAGTGGGGGACAAGTTAATGAAAAACTGTTTTTT. This encodes CASSGGQVNEKLFF.

The chain has TRBV6-5 and TRBJ2-7; 7 nucleotides line up with TRBD2. This CDR3 has 15 amino acids. Germline V gene lookup returns CDR1 MNHEY and CDR2 SVGAGI. The V segment lost 0 bases and the J segment 7 bases; nucleotides outside the gene matches: 9. In DNA, the CDR3 is TGTGCCAGCAGTTACTCGGGGGGAGGGCCGGGGGAGCAGTACTTC. It codes for CASSYSGGGPGEQYF.

V usage is TRBV18 and J usage is TRBJ1-1; TRBD1 agrees at 9 bases. Trimming removed 3 bases from V and 6 bases from J; junction bases left unmatched: 5. The germline V gene has CDR1 KGHSH and CDR2 LQKENI. CDR3 length: 14 residues. CDR3 in amino acids: CASSPGTGRAEAFF. The CDR3, as DNA: TGTGCCAGCTCACCCGGGACAGGGAGGGCTGAAGCTTTCTTT.